This T cell receptor beta chain originates from a study of chemoradiotherapy in HPV16-positive cancers. Notes on the study in general: In HPV16-positive patients, HPV-responsive T-cell expansion tracked better recurrence-free survival. Candidate HPV-specific clones and E7-related TCR motifs grew in tumor during treatment.

After removal of 3 bases from V and 4 bases from J, the junction contained 2 bases not matched to a gene. The CDR3 loop spans 13 amino acids. CDR1 SGDLS and CDR2 YYNGEE come from the germline V gene. TCRdb's copy holds only in-frame clones and misses some; the assay was immunoSEQ multiplex PCR. The sample lists 4,500 to 5,000 clones, around nine tenths occurring once. As concerns this clone: What it recognizes is unknown.

The TCR was taken from a human donor with HPV-associated anogenital cancer. Sequenced here: tumor tissue, sampled from a patient who underwent chemoradiotherapy. The chain joins TRBV9 to TRBJ1-1, with 8 bases that match TRBD1. This chain's CDR3 is CASSGQGSTEAFF. In DNA, the CDR3 is TGTGCCAGCAGCGGACAGGGGAGCACTGAAGCTTTCTTT.